The rows below give T cell receptor beta chains drawn from one sample of a study of blood T cell repertoires in COVID-19. Using immunoSEQ multiplex PCR, the repertoire was profiled, and TCRdb retains in-frame clones only, with some absent. The repertoire includes tens of thousands of clones, 75% to 85% of them detected once, and more than 12% sits in the top ten. The sample comprised peripheral blood. The receptor set was obtained from a man older than 75 with active or convalescent COVID-19. Both conserved end residues are part of each CDR3. A D gene is named only where the DNA matches it firmly. Not all rows give a size; the values are once, few, many and, for expanded clones, a class.

J gene | clone size | V gene | D gene | CDR3 DNA | CDR3 protein
TRBJ1-2 | NA | TRBV19 | TRBD1 | TGTGCCAGTAGCCTCGGGACAGGGAACTATGGCTACACCTTC | CASSLGTGNYGYTF
TRBJ2-4 | few | TRBV2 | NA | TGTGCCAGCACGGGGTTAGCCAAAAACATTCAGTACTTC | CASTGLAKNIQYF
TRBJ2-1 | few | TRBV5-1 | TRBD2 | TGCGCCAGCAGTCAAACTAGCGGAGGGGGATACAATGAGCAGTTCTTC | CASSQTSGGGYNEQFF
TRBJ2-7 | NA | TRBV6-5 | TRBD1 | TGTGCCAGCAGTCCAGGGGGCCGGCAGTACTTC | CASSPGGRQYF
TRBJ2-3 | NA | TRBV4-3 | TRBD2 | TGCGCCAGCAGCCAAGAAGGCGGGGGAACTAGCACAGATACGCAGTATTTT | CASSQEGGGTSTDTQYF
TRBJ2-5 | once | TRBV6-5 | TRBD1 | TGTGCCAGCAGTTACACGGGACAGGGAAAGACCCAGTACTTC | CASSYTGQGKTQYF
TRBJ2-2 | few | TRBV7-9 | TRBD2 | TGTGCCAGCAGCCCTGGACTAGCGGGGGGCCAAACCGGGGAGCTGTTTTTT | CASSPGLAGGQTGELFF
TRBJ1-3 | few | TRBV18 | NA | TGTGCCAGCTCACCTTCCGATAGCTCTGGAAACACCATATATTTT | CASSPSDSSGNTIYF
TRBJ1-5 | NA | TRBV2 | NA | TGTGCCAGCAGTTCATCCGGGACTCCGAATCAGCCCCAGCATTTT | CASSSSGTPNQPQHF
TRBJ2-7 | NA | TRBV5-4 | TRBD1 | TGTGCCAGCAGCAGACAGGGGGGAGGATACGAGCAGTACTTC | CASSRQGGGYEQYF
TRBJ2-1 | NA | TRBV3-1/TRBV3-2 | NA | TGTGCCAGCAGCCAAGGCCAGTACAATGAGCAGTTCTTC | CASSQGQYNEQFF
TRBJ1-2 | NA | TRBV14 | TRBD1 | TGTGCCAGCAGCCAATTCGGGACAGGGGGCTACTATGGCTACACCTTC | CASSQFGTGGYYGYTF
TRBJ1-1 | NA | TRBV18 | NA | TGTGCCAGCTCAACCGGGGGTTCGGGGACTGAAGCTTTCTTT | CASSTGGSGTEAFF
TRBJ2-1 | NA | TRBV11-2 | TRBD2 | TGTGCCAGCAGCTTAGGGGCTAGCGGCTACAATGAGCAGTTCTTC | CASSLGASGYNEQFF
TRBJ1-1 | NA | TRBV27 | TRBD1 | TGTGCCAGCAGGACAGGGTTTTTCCGTCGGAGCACTGAAGCTTTCTTT | CASRTGFFRRSTEAFF
TRBJ2-7 | NA | TRBV10-2 | NA | TGCGCCAGCGGGACTTCTTCCTACGAGCAGTACTTC | CASGTSSYEQYF
TRBJ2-5 | NA | TRBV2 | TRBD2 | TGTGCCAGCAATGCGGGACTAGCAGGGGAGACCCAGTACTTC | CASNAGLAGETQYF
TRBJ2-3 | NA | TRBV2 | TRBD2 | TGTGCCAGCAGCAACACCGGGACTAGCGGCCGCACAGATACGCAGTATTTT | CASSNTGTSGRTDTQYF
TRBJ2-2 | few | TRBV7-2 | NA | TGTGCCAGCAGAACTACGAACACCGGGGAGCTGTTTTTT | CASRTTNTGELFF
TRBJ1-1 | NA | TRBV29-1 | NA | TGCAGCGTTGTGGGCGAGTATGGGGCGATCACTGAAGCTTTCTTT | CSVVGEYGAITEAFF
TRBJ1-4 | NA | TRBV12-5 | NA | TGTGCTAGTGGTTTGCTCCGGACGGGAAATGAAAAACTGTTTTTT | CASGLLRTGNEKLFF
TRBJ2-3 | once | TRBV3-1/TRBV3-2 | NA | TGTGCCAGCAGCCAAGATAAACCGGGACTCAACACAGATACGCAGTATTTT | CASSQDKPGLNTDTQYF
TRBJ2-2 | NA | TRBV19 | TRBD2 | TGTGCCAGTCAGAAAGCGGGGGCCTCGTACACCGGGGAGCTGTTTTTT | CASQKAGASYTGELFF
TRBJ2-1 | NA | TRBV6-2/TRBV6-3 | NA | TGTGCCAGCAGCACTGGACGGGGTTCATCCTACAATGAGCAGTTCTTC | CASSTGRGSSYNEQFF
TRBJ2-7 | NA | TRBV18 | TRBD1 | TGTGCCAGCTCACCTTGGGACAGGGGGCGCGAGCAGTACTTC | CASSPWDRGREQYF
TRBJ1-1 | NA | TRBV11-2 | NA | TGTGCCAGCAAGACAGACTTGAACACTGAAGCTTTCTTT | CASKTDLNTEAFF
TRBJ2-7 | NA | TRBV7-2 | NA | TGTGCCAGCAGCTTAAGCCCCCCCCGGGTTTCCTACGAGCAGTACTTC | CASSLSPPRVSYEQYF
TRBJ1-2 | NA | TRBV9 | NA | TGTGCCAGCAGCCCCCGGACAGATGCCCTCTATGGCTACACCTTC | CASSPRTDALYGYTF
TRBJ2-3 | once | TRBV18 | TRBD1 | TGTGCCAGCTCACCCGGACAGGGCACAGATACGCAGTATTTT | CASSPGQGTDTQYF
TRBJ2-5 | NA | TRBV27 | TRBD2 | TGTGCCAGCAGTTTATTGGGCGGGAGTACTGGGACCCAGTACTTC | CASSLLGGSTGTQYF
TRBJ1-2 | NA | TRBV21-1 | NA | TGTGCCAGCAGCCGCCGACAGGGGGGTTGTGGCTACACCTTC | CASSRRQGGCGYTF
TRBJ2-1 | once | TRBV7-2 | TRBD2 | TGTGCCAGCAGCACCCGGACTAGCGGGATCAACAATGAGCAGTTCTTC | CASSTRTSGINNEQFF
TRBJ1-1 | NA | TRBV19 | NA | TGTGCCAGTAGTATCTCGACAGGCGAAGCTTTCTTT | CASSISTGEAFF
TRBJ1-5 | once | TRBV27 | TRBD1 | TGTGCCAGCGGCGGGACAGGGGGCGTTGGGCAGCCCCAGCATTTT | CASGGTGGVGQPQHF
TRBJ2-7 | NA | TRBV6-5 | NA | TGTGCCAGCAGTTACTCGGGCAGTTTCTACGAGCAGTACTTC | CASSYSGSFYEQYF
TRBJ2-7 | NA | TRBV6-2/TRBV6-3 | TRBD1 | TGTGCCAGCAGTCTGCGGGGACAGGGGACCTACTACGAGCAGTACTTC | CASSLRGQGTYYEQYF
TRBJ1-2 | NA | TRBV12-3/TRBV12-4 | NA | TGTGCCAGCAGTTTACAGGATTCGAGTGGCTACACCTTC | CASSLQDSSGYTF
TRBJ2-1 | NA | TRBV5-1 | TRBD2 | TGCGCCAGCAACGAACTTACTAGCGGGAGGGCCGGCAATGAGCAGTTCTTC | CASNELTSGRAGNEQFF
TRBJ2-4 | NA | TRBV14 | TRBD1 | TGTGCCAGCAGCCAAGACGGACAGGGAAACATTCAGTACTTC | CASSQDGQGNIQYF
TRBJ1-1 | NA | TRBV4-1 | NA | TGCGCCAGCAGCCGCACAGGCGCAAACACTGAAGCTTTCTTT | CASSRTGANTEAFF
TRBJ2-5 | NA | TRBV21-1 | NA | TGTGCCAGCAGCAAACTAGCGGGAGTTGGGGAGACCCAGTACTTC | CASSKLAGVGETQYF
TRBJ2-1 | few | TRBV19 | TRBD2 | TGTGCCAGTAGTCCCAGGACTAGCGGGGGGGCCAATGAGCAGTTCTTC | CASSPRTSGGANEQFF
TRBJ1-1 | NA | TRBV7-3 | TRBD1 | TGTGCCAGCAGCTTGGAGGGGGCGTCCACTGAAGCTTTCTTT | CASSLEGASTEAFF
TRBJ2-5 | NA | TRBV7-2 | TRBD2 | TGTGCCAGCAGCCACGCTCCCGGGGGGGCACGTCAAGAGACCCAGTACTTC | CASSHAPGGARQETQYF
TRBJ1-1 | once | TRBV4-1 | NA | TGCGCCAGCAGCCAGTCACCCAGGGGGAACACTGAAGCTTTCTTT | CASSQSPRGNTEAFF
TRBJ2-5 | NA | TRBV7-2 | NA | TGTGCCAGCAGCTTGATTAGCCGCGAGACCCAGTACTTC | CASSLISRETQYF
TRBJ1-1 | few | TRBV7-9 | NA | TGTGCCAGCAGCTTAGGGGGCATGAACACTGAAGCTTTCTTT | CASSLGGMNTEAFF
TRBJ1-2 | NA | TRBV10-3 | TRBD1 | TGTGCCATCAGTGGGGACAGGGGTAACTATGGCTACACCTTC | CAISGDRGNYGYTF
TRBJ2-3 | NA | TRBV3-1/TRBV3-2 | TRBD2 | TGTGCCAGCAGCCAACGGCGGGAGGGCCATATAGATACGCAGTATTTT | CASSQRREGHIDTQYF
TRBJ1-5 | NA | TRBV7-2 | NA | TGTGCCAGCAGCTTAGGGCAGCGTAATCAGCCCCAGCATTTT | CASSLGQRNQPQHF
TRBJ2-7 | NA | TRBV7-2 | NA | TGTGCCAGCAGCTTACCAATCTACGAGCAGTACTTC | CASSLPIYEQYF
TRBJ1-5 | NA | TRBV28 | NA | TGTGCCAGCAGTTTCATAGGGGAGGGGCAGCCCCAGCATTTT | CASSFIGEGQPQHF
TRBJ2-2 | NA | TRBV5-1 | NA | TGCGCCAGCAGCTCAGGGGTCTTGGGGAACACCGGGGAGCTGTTTTTT | CASSSGVLGNTGELFF